This record concerns one TCR beta chain sequence. Original processing methods: Estimation of nucleated cell counts relied on the amplification of reference gene primers. Here immunoSEQ multiplex PCR was the method, and the copy in TCRdb shows in-frame clones only, minus some. V and J calls plus clone size are reproduced from that table; the DNA served to infer D and trimming. The table shows about 190,000 clones, with approximately 84% occurring only once. Germline assignment: CDR1 MNHEY and CDR2 SMNVEV (reference sequence). Between the trimmed V and J ends, which lost 6 bases and 2 bases, there was a span of 28 bases. The CDR3 consists of 20 residues. This sample is drawn from a study of blood T cell repertoires in COVID-19. Participants reported their clinical history, and cohort assignment relied on those reports. Two negative PCRs, clearance, or symptom resolution were required of recovered Cohort 3 donors.

The sequencing input was PBMCs or T cells enriched from blood (not recorded which). This clonotype was sampled from a woman under 40 who had recovered from COVID-19. The chain joins TRBV27 to TRBJ2-2, with D possibly being TRBD2 (6 bases). The CDR3 protein is CASRETPWRLGRKNTGELFF. The CDR3 DNA sequence: TGTGCCAGCAGAGAGACCCCCTGGAGACTAGGGCGAAAAAACACCGGGGAGCTGTTTTTT.